Given below is one T cell receptor (beta chain) in context. A few counts support this clone. Its antigen remains undetermined. Per-base qualities were not stored, and no clone one base away is much larger. The germline V gene (reference sequence) provides CDR1 MNHEY and CDR2 SMNVEV. After removal of 11 bases from V and 6 bases from J, the junction retains 10 bases not matched to a gene. Its CDR3 holds 13 amino acids, cysteine through phenylalanine. This entry keeps only the CDR3 DNA: 39 bases, framed from base 1. This record belongs to a study of T cell responses to AZD1222 COVID-19 vaccine (dated by TCRdb to the early 2020s). In terms of the full investigation: TCR sequencing covered over 230 trial participants: 200 to 220 given two doses of AZD1222 and about 26 given two doses of MenACWY control vaccine. Trial participants were enrolled into age subgroups of 18-55, 56-69 and 70-plus years, which contained roughly 150, 30 and 60 TCR-sequenced participants, respectively. General findings and caveats noted by the study authors: The vaccine-associated CD4 TCRs covered the entire spike protein, and the dominant responses fell in regions 160-218 and 743-854. After two AZD1222 doses, spike-specific TCR breadth and depth were significantly higher than at day 0 and than in MenACWY recipients. Reportedly, almost half of the unique spike-specific TCRs recognized epitopes lying outside the regions that are mutated in the B.1.351 and B.1.1.7 variants. No day 14 peak-response samples were available, so repertoires were characterized only after the peak T cell response. Conclusions about previously exposed vaccinees are limited, since just a handful of AZD1222 recipients were seropositive for SARS-CoV-2 at baseline. Most participants were white British and females outnumbered males, and the authors suggested that clonal diversity may have been underestimated. In the small 56-69-year group, the increase in depth fell short of significance, most likely because of low power.

The CDR3 regions of human TCRbeta chains were analyzed by immunosequencing. Turning to the authors' computational methods: Repertoire TCRs were checked for matches against a reference library of SARS-CoV-2-specific TCRs that had been generated using the MIRA antigen-specificity platform. Breadth was defined as the fraction of unique TCRs that were SARS-CoV-2-associated. Depth was defined as the fraction of total T cells that were SARS-CoV-2-associated. Using the MIRA data, every spike-specific TCR was mapped to the spike region that the TCR reacted to and assigned to either a CD4 or a CD8 class. Log10-transformed breadth and depth values were compared by one-way ANOVA with Sidak's multiple comparisons tests. TCRdb took this table from immuneACCESS and kept in-frame rearrangements with V and J called. Such tables lack part of the clones; where checked against another copy, unresolved V genes explain under half of the gap, and the rest is unexplained. V and J calls plus clone size are reproduced from that table; the DNA served to infer D and trimming. Within this sample are some 98,000 clones, with 65% to 85% of them counted one time only. The biggest ten clones account for more than 13% of the sample.

The time point label corresponds to: about 28 days (+/-7) after the second vaccine dose. AZD1222 recipients with second doses at about 4 weeks or about 12 weeks were pooled, because spike-specific TCR depth and breadth did not differ between schedules. The vaccinee samples were drawn from two UK trials, COV001 and COV002, one of which was a single-blind randomized controlled phase 2/3 trial testing AZD1222 (ChAdOx1 nCoV-19) in healthy adults. For TCRbeta chain sequencing, PBMC samples were collected from trial participants at day 0 and at day 28 after the second dose. The material was peripheral blood, obtained 28 days after the second AZD1222 dose. Recombination connected TRBV27 to TRBJ2-7; TRBD1 agrees with 10 junctional bases. The receptor was derived from an adult who received the AZD1222 COVID-19 vaccine. The CDR3 corresponds to CASARDRGFEQYF. The base sequence is TGTGCCTCCGCGAGGGACAGGGGTTTCGAGCAGTACTTC.